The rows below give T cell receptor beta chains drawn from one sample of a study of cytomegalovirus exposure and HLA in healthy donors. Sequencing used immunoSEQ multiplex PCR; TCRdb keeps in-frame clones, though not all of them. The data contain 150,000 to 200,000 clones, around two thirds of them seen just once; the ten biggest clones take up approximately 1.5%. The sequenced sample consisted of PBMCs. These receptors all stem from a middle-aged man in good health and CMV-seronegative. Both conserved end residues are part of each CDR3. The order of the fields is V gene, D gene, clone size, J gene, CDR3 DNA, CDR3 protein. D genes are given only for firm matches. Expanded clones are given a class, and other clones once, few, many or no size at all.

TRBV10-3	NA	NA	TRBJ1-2	TGTGCCATCAGACCGCGCGGTCCGGCGGCCTATGGCTACACCTTC	CAIRPRGPAAYGYTF
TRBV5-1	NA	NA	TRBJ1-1	TGCGCCAGCAGCTTGATTCAGGGAACGAACACTGAAGCTTTCTTT	CASSLIQGTNTEAFF
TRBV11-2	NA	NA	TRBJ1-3	TGTGCCAGCAGCTTCCTTAGCTCTGGAAACACCATATATTTT	CASSFLSSGNTIYF
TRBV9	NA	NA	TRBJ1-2	TGTGCCAGCAGCGTGGTACAGGGCCCTTATGGCTACACCTTC	CASSVVQGPYGYTF
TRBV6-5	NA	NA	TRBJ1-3	TGTGCCAGCAGTTACTTTTCGGGGGGTGGAAACACCATATATTTT	CASSYFSGGGNTIYF
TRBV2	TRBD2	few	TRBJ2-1	TGTGCCTTAGCGGGGGGGGGCAATGAGCAGTTCTTC	CALAGGGNEQFF
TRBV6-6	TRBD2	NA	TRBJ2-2	TGTGCCAGCAGTTACTCGGGGTCTAGCGGGGCCGGGGAGCTGTTTTTT	CASSYSGSSGAGELFF
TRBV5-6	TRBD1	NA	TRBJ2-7	TGTGCCAGCAGCGGCTATCCTCGAGGGGGGACAGGGGTCTACGAGCAGTACTTC	CASSGYPRGGTGVYEQYF
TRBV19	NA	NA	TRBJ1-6	TGTGCCAGTAGTCCGCGGGGGGTTCGATCTTATAATTCACCCCTCCACTTT	CASSPRGVRSYNSPLHF
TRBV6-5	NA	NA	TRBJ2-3	TGTGCCAGCAGCTCCGGGATTACGGGCGCAGATACGCAGTATTTT	CASSSGITGADTQYF
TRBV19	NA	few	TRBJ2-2	TGTGCCAGTAGTGTGACAGTGCCGAACACCGGGGAGCTGTTTTTT	CASSVTVPNTGELFF
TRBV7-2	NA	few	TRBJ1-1	TGTGCCAGCAGCCCCCCTAACCCAACCCATTACACTGAAGCTTTCTTT	CASSPPNPTHYTEAFF
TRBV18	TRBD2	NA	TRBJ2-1	TGTGCCAGCTCACCCCCCCGACTAGCGGGGGGGGATGAGCAGTTCTTC	CASSPPRLAGGDEQFF
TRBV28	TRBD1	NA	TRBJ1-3	TGTGCCAGCAGTTTTTCAGGGGGATATAACGGAAACACCATATATTTT	CASSFSGGYNGNTIYF
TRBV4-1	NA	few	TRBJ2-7	TGCGCCAGCAGCCAAGATAACCTGGTAGCGGTATCCTACGAGCAGTACTTC	CASSQDNLVAVSYEQYF
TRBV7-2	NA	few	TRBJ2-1	TGTGCCAGCAGCCCCCGACAGGTTTACAATGAGCAGTTCTTC	CASSPRQVYNEQFF
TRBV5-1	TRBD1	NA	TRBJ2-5	TGCGCCAGCAGCTTAGGGGGTTCGACAGGGGGCAGAGAGACCCAGTACTTC	CASSLGGSTGGRETQYF